This TCR beta chain is drawn from a study of blood T cells in healthy people across ages. This clonotype was seen repeatedly, ten times or more. In germline, CDR1 is DFQATT, CDR2 SNEGSKA (reference sequence). This CDR3 is built from 15 residues. V lost 5 bases to trimming and J lost 5 bases; unmatched junction nucleotides: 14. Next came a second PCR, run for about 6 to 11 cycles, which used a sample-barcoded 5' primer along with a J-beta primer mix. A template-switch adaptor with 12 random nucleotides tagged each cDNA molecule. TCRdb re-analysed the 5' RACE reads in MiXCR, keeping a single row per CDR3 protein. The table records about 1.7 million distinct CDR3 sequences, roughly 30% of them present only once.

The sequence came from a woman aged 30 to 39 in good health. Sequenced material: blood. The genes are TRBV20-1 and TRBJ1-2; TRBD1 agrees at 7 bases. CDR3 amino acids: CSAHTGASSGYGYTF. In nucleotides, the CDR3 is TGCAGTGCTCATACAGGGGCATCCTCAGGATATGGCTACACCTTC.